Shown below are 18 T cell receptor beta chains from a single sample sequenced in a study of OX40 agonist ivuxolimab in advanced cancers. Sequenced by immunoSEQ multiplex PCR; TCRdb stores in-frame clones only, minus some. This table has 50,000 to 65,000 clones, 80% to 90% appearing once. Sequencing was performed on CD4+ or CD8+ T cells sorted from blood, taken in a trial of the OX40 agonist ivuxolimab. These receptors came from an adult with an advanced solid tumor such as melanoma, head and neck, liver or kidney cancer.

The chain couples TRBV7-2 to TRBJ2-6; D gene unclear. V shed 0 bases and J shed 0 bases, with 6 bases lying between them. The CDR3 is 16 residues long. Germline CDR1 reads SGHTA; CDR2 reads FQGNSA. The CDR3 spells CASSLALGSGANVLTF. The CDR3 DNA reads TGTGCCAGCAGCTTAGCGCTAGGCTCTGGGGCCAACGTCCTGACTTTC.

This chain connects TRBV29-1 to TRBJ2-1; a weak D match, TRBD1 (7 bases). The CDR3 length is 13 residues. Trimming removed 4 bases at V and 6 bases at J, with 13 bases between. Germline CDR1 SQVTM, CDR2 ANQGSEA. The CDR3 nucleotides are TGCAGCGTTGTTGAGCAGGGGGGCAATGAGCAGTTCTTC. It translates to CSVVEQGGNEQFF.

This chain joins TRBV19 and TRBJ1-5; TRBD1 is a possible D gene (5 bases). CDR1 and CDR2 (germline): LNHDA, SQIVND (reference sequence). The CDR3 covers 12 residues. Trimming took off 5 bases at V and 6 bases at J, with 8 bases between the two ends. The DNA of the CDR3 is TGTGCCAGTAGTGACAGAGCTCAGCCCCAGCATTTT. It is translated as CASSDRAQPQHF.

DNA for the CDR3: TGTGCCAGCAGTGGGGGGGTTTCAGAGACCCAGTACTTC. It yields the protein CASSGGVSETQYF. The chain recombines TRBV2 with TRBJ2-5, with D perhaps TRBD2 (6 bases). V was shortened by 4 bases and J by 4 bases, with 10 bases between the two germline ends. CDR3 length equals 13 residues. Per the germline V gene, CDR1 is SNHLY and CDR2 is FYNNEI. Variable domain in full (rest from reference TRBV2 and TRBJ2-5): EPEVTQTPSHQVTQMGQEVILRCVPISNHLYFYWYRQILGQKVEFLVSFYNNEISEKSEIFDDQFSVERPDGSNFTLKIRSTKLEDSAMYFCASSGGVSETQYFGPGTRLLVL.

This rearrangement joins TRBV29-1 to TRBJ1-2; D ambiguous. Germline V gene data show CDR1 as SQVTM and CDR2 as ANQGSEA. V was clipped by 3 bases and J by 8 bases, with 16 bases between them. The CDR3 has 13 residues. CDR3 region: CSVDRQALGGYTF. CDR3 in DNA: TGCAGCGTTGATCGGCAGGCCCTAGGGGGCTACACCTTC. Full variable domain (rest looked up from reference TRBV29-1 and TRBJ1-2): SAVISQKPSRDICQRGTSLTIQCQVDSQVTMMFWYRQQPGQSLTLIATANQGSEATYESGFVIDKFPISRPNLTFSTLTVSNMSPEDSSIYLCSVDRQALGGYTFGSGTRLTVV.

The J gene is TRBJ2-5, the V gene TRBV4-1, with D hard to call. CDR3 size: 14 residues. CDR1 and CDR2 (germline): MGHRA, YSYEKL. Trimming took 0 bases from V and 2 from J, leaving 7 bases between them. For the CDR3, the DNA is TGCGCCAGCAGCCAAGATCCCAGGCAAGAGACCCAGTACTTC. Translated, it gives CASSQDPRQETQYF.

V is TRBV2 and J is TRBJ2-7; no definite D call. The CDR3 loop spans 14 amino acids. Looked up from germline, CDR1 is SNHLY and CDR2 is FYNNEI. V shed 5 bases and J shed 0 bases, with 11 bases lying between them. The CDR3 protein is CASSLWDPSYEQYF. CDR3 DNA sequence: TGTGCCAGCAGTCTGTGGGATCCCTCCTACGAGCAGTACTTC.

The chain is built from TRBV5-4 and TRBJ2-1; the match to TRBD2 covers 12 bases. Trimming at V came to 4 bases and at J to 6 bases, leaving 5 bases not matched to a gene. Germline assignment: CDR1 SGHNT and CDR2 YYREEE (reference sequence). The CDR3 covers 15 residues. This chain's CDR3 is CASSPLAGGVNEQFF. The DNA of the CDR3 is TGTGCCAGCAGCCCACTAGCGGGGGGAGTCAATGAGCAGTTCTTC.

The chain carries TRBV30 and TRBJ2-3; D is uncertain. The germline V gene has CDR1 GTSNPN and CDR2 SVGIG (reference sequence). CDR3 length: 12 amino acids. V lost 0 bases and J lost 6, with 7 bases in between. The chain's CDR3 is CAWSVREDTQYF. CDR3 bases: TGTGCCTGGAGTGTACGAGAGGATACGCAGTATTTT.

The chain has TRBV15 and TRBJ1-4, with 7 bases matching TRBD1. J lost 15 bases, V lost 0 bases, and 7 bases had no gene match. The CDR3 has 13 residues. CDR1 and CDR2 (germline): LNHNV, YYDKDF (reference sequence). CDR3 residues: CATSRDQGVGVFF. CDR3 sequence (DNA): TGTGCCACCAGCAGAGACCAGGGGGTAGGAGTGTTTTTT.

The CDR3 protein is CASRTVRGAGVEQFF. The CDR3 region has the DNA TGTGCCAGCAGGACAGTCCGGGGGGCCGGTGTTGAGCAGTTCTTC. V usage is TRBV11-2 and J usage is TRBJ2-1, with D perhaps matching TRBD2 (7 bases). CDR1 is SGHAT, CDR2 FQNNGV, per germline. The CDR3 has 15 amino acids. Trimming left V 6 bases short and J 9 bases short, with 21 bases between.

This chain connects TRBV18 to TRBJ1-3; D unclear. The CDR3 sequence is 13 residues long. V was shortened by 6 bases and J by 4 bases, with 10 bases between the two germline ends. Per the germline V gene, CDR1 is KGHSH and CDR2 is LQKENI. CDR3 in DNA: TGTGCCAGCTCCCCTGCCCTGGGAAACACCATATATTTT. This translates into CASSPALGNTIYF.

The chain couples TRBV7-9 to TRBJ1-1; D may be TRBD1 (5 bases). This CDR3 comprises 14 residues. Germline values: CDR1 SEHNR, CDR2 FQNEAQ (reference sequence). V lost 2 bases and J 4 bases, leaving 11 bases between the germline ends. CDR3 protein: CASSLKGRGTEAFF. In DNA, the CDR3 is TGTGCCAGCAGCTTAAAGGGGAGGGGCACTGAAGCTTTCTTT.

This chain uses TRBV7-9 with TRBJ2-5; 10 bases fit TRBD2. The CDR3 sequence is 16 residues long. Looked up from germline, CDR1 is SEHNR and CDR2 is FQNEAQ (reference sequence). The V gene end was trimmed by 4 bases and the J gene end by 3 bases; junction bases not matched to a gene: 8. CDR3 loop: CASSWGRTSGKETQYF. The CDR3 DNA reads as TGTGCCAGCAGCTGGGGGAGGACTAGCGGAAAAGAGACCCAGTACTTC.

V gene TRBV27 combines with J gene TRBJ1-5; 9 bases are shared with TRBD1. The germline V gene has CDR1 MNHEY and CDR2 SMNVEV (reference sequence). CDR3 length: 13 residues. V lost 6 bases and J lost 4; bases outside the gene matches: 1. CDR3 DNA: TGTGCCAGCAGGACAGGGGGAAATCAGCCCCAGCATTTT. As protein: CASRTGGNQPQHF.

This clone was observed a single time. The chain uses TRBV6-5 and TRBJ2-2, with a possible D match to TRBD1 (5 bases). Germline CDR1 is MNHEY and CDR2 is SVGAGI. CDR3 length: 13 residues. Trimming stripped 7 bases from V and 7 bases from J, with 13 bases between. CDR3 sequence: CASIPGQDGELFF. CDR3 in DNA: TGTGCCAGCATACCCGGACAAGACGGGGAGCTGTTTTTT.

The genes are TRBV6-5 and TRBJ1-3, with 7 bases aligning to TRBD1. V shed 0 bases and J 3 bases; nucleotides not matched to a gene: 5. The V gene's germline CDR1 is MNHEY and CDR2 SVGAGI. The CDR3 runs 16 residues. Here the CDR3 DNA reads TGTGCCAGCAGTTACTCTCGAGGGGGCGGTGGAAACACCATATATTTT. As protein: CASSYSRGGGGNTIYF.

A remark on this clone: This specimen includes other DNA sequences encoding the same CDR3. The chain's CDR3 is CASSVGALNTEAFF. The DNA for the CDR3 is TGTGCCAGCAGTGTTGGGGCATTGAACACTGAAGCTTTCTTT. V is TRBV2 and J is TRBJ1-1; weak D call: TRBD1 (5 bases). Per the germline V gene, CDR1 is SNHLY and CDR2 is FYNNEI. The CDR3 totals 14 residues. Trimming took off 4 bases at V and 0 bases at J, with 9 bases between the two ends.